The present TCR beta chain was sequenced within a study of radiotherapy plus CTLA-4 blockade in lung cancer. Overall study context: Among patients, around 19% showed objective responses, and roughly 30% had disease control. Study findings and constraints: Among blood TCR repertoires after radiotherapy plus ipilimumab, tumor-derived clones expanded. It was early blood T cell clone dynamics, with interferon-beta, that reportedly best predicted response.

Focal radiation plus CTLA-4 blockade with ipilimumab was given to patients with chemo-refractory metastatic non-small-cell lung cancer. A remark on this clone: The antigen is not known.

Measured with immunoSEQ multiplex PCR; TCRdb has only the in-frame clones, and not every one. Among some 43,000 clones, 75% to 90% were seen once, and the ten largest hold 3% to 4%. The CDR3 sequence is 14 residues long. With 4 bases clipped from V and 3 bases from J, the junction kept 6 bases outside the gene matches. Germline CDR1 and CDR2: SGHRS and YFSETQ. The source of this sequence is a human donor with non-small cell lung cancer who had stable disease on radiotherapy plus ipilimumab. This specimen consisted of peripheral blood, obtained from a patient treated with radiotherapy plus ipilimumab. The gene calls are TRBV5-1 and TRBJ2-7, with 8 bases fitting TRBD1. CDR3 sequence: CASSLGTGNYEQYF. Here the CDR3 DNA reads TGCGCCAGCAGCCTCGGGACAGGCAACTACGAGCAGTACTTC.